A selection of T cell receptor beta chains follows, all from one sample in a study of blood T cells in healthy people across ages. TCRdb re-derived calls from the 5' RACE reads in MiXCR, one entry per CDR3 protein. The sample has about 1.6 million distinct CDR3 sequences, 30% to 35% seen once. Material for sequencing was blood. These receptors were collected from a woman in her twenties or thirties in good health. Each CDR3 is given with its conserved first and last residue. Each record gives: CDR3 DNA, CDR3 protein, D gene, clone size, J gene, V gene. D genes are given only for firm matches. The size entry is marked missing in some rows and otherwise reads once, few, many or a size class.

TGTGTCAGCAGCGTAGAGGGTGGGCCAGTCACAGATACGCAGTATTTT | CVSSVEGGPVTDTQYF | NA | NA | TRBJ2-3 | TRBV9
TGCAGTGCTAGTGGGCCCCCCTCCTACAATGAGCAGTTCTTC | CSASGPPSYNEQFF | NA | few | TRBJ2-1 | TRBV20-1
TGTGCCACCTTACTCGGAGGGGCTGAAGCTTTCTTT | CATLLGGAEAFF | NA | NA | TRBJ1-1 | TRBV2
TGTGCCTGGAGTACCCCCGGGACTAGCACATACAATGAGCAGTTCTTC | CAWSTPGTSTYNEQFF | TRBD2 | once | TRBJ2-1 | TRBV30
TGTGCCAGCAGCACGGGACTGGTCACAGATACGCAGTATTTT | CASSTGLVTDTQYF | NA | NA | TRBJ2-3 | TRBV5-4
TGTGCCAGCAGTTTTCAGGGGCAAGGGACAGATACGCAGTATTTT | CASSFQGQGTDTQYF | NA | NA | TRBJ2-3 | TRBV12-3/TRBV12-4
TGTGCCAGCAGCTCTGAAGGGGGCTCGAATACGCAGTATTTT | CASSSEGGSNTQYF | TRBD1 | NA | TRBJ2-3 | TRBV9
TGCGCCAGCAGCTTAAGCGGAGCCCCCGTCGAGACCCAGTACTTC | CASSLSGAPVETQYF | NA | NA | TRBJ2-5 | TRBV5-1
TGTGCCAGCAGTTACCGGGCAGGGCCAAACTATGGCTACACCTTC | CASSYRAGPNYGYTF | NA | NA | TRBJ1-2 | TRBV6-5
TGTGCCAGCAGCTTAGATCTAAGGCACGAGCAGTACTTC | CASSLDLRHEQYF | NA | NA | TRBJ2-7 | TRBV11-2